This entry describes one T cell receptor (beta chain). What it binds is unknown. This entry belongs to a study of T-cell reconstitution after alpha-beta-depleted transplantation in children. The CDR3 extends over 15 amino acids. The J segment lost 3 bases and the V segment lost 10 bases, leaving 10 bases of the junction unmatched. Germline CDR1 is ENHRY and CDR2 is SYGVKD. Using unique molecular identifiers, the investigators prepared the TCRbeta library. One entry per CDR3 protein, called by TCRdb with MiXCR from the PCR reads. In the table there are a few hundred thousand distinct CDR3 sequences, 25% to 30% of which are singletons. General study results and limits: After transplant, high TCRbeta diversity at day 60 in some patients arose from surviving recipient T cells and thymic progenitors. Several hundred expanded graft clones reportedly gave rise to the alpha-beta T cells present about two months after transplant. T-cell counts and diversity at one year post-transplant came mainly from newly produced T cells.

The V gene is TRBV10-3, the J gene TRBJ2-1; TRBD2 aligns across 9 bases. The sequencing used PBMCs, collected before TCRalphabeta/CD19-depleted stem cell transplant. The origin of this receptor is a boy under two years old with Wiskott-Aldrich syndrome, due to receive a stem cell transplant. This chain's CDR3 is CATISGSSLYNEQFF. CDR3 DNA sequence: TGTGCCACGATTAGCGGGAGTAGCCTCTACAATGAGCAGTTCTTC.